This T cell receptor (beta chain) was sequenced during a study of T cell responses to AZD1222 COVID-19 vaccine. The count of this clone is one. The antigen is unknown. Study-wide results and caveats: CD4 TCRs covered the whole spike, strongest at regions 160-218 and 743-854.

Germline values: CDR1 SQVTM, CDR2 ANQGSEA. CDR3 size: 13 residues. V lost 4 bases and J 2 bases, leaving 11 bases between the germline ends. Method: immunoSEQ multiplex PCR; TCRdb's copy keeps in-frame clones and lacks some. The table records roughly 150,000 clones, approximately 90% of them present only once. The starting material was peripheral blood, obtained on day 0 of AZD1222 vaccination. The chain joins TRBV29-1 to TRBJ1-2, with no clear D. The clonotype was recovered from an adult in good health. The CDR3, as DNA: TGCAGCGTTGGGGTTGGTCGGAACTATGGCTACACCTTC. Its protein product is CSVGVGRNYGYTF.